This entry features one TCR beta chain sequence. The antigen remains unidentified. No DNA is given; TCRdb re-called the 5' RACE reads and lists each CDR3 protein once. The sample spans over 200,000 distinct CDR3 sequences; the ten largest clones claim approximately 1.5%. This sample stems from a study of monozygotic twins with inflammatory bowel disease. Regarding the study as a whole: Healthy co-twins exceeded IBD patients in TCRbeta diversity as measured by inverse Simpson.

This CDR3 comprises 17 residues. Germline values: CDR1 LGHNA, CDR2 YNFKEQ. The source is a human donor with ulcerative colitis or Crohn's disease, or a healthy co-twin of an affected twin (not recorded which). The chain uses TRBV4-2 and TRBJ2-2; TCRdb proposes TRBD2, but this gene call is untestable without DNA. Sample: blood. CDR3 protein: CASSQEGPSANTGELFF.